These 25 T cell receptor beta chains came from one sample sequenced in a study of blood T cell repertoires in COVID-19. Sequencing was performed with immunoSEQ multiplex PCR; in TCRdb, only in-frame clones are kept and a portion is missing. Of some 120,000 clones in the sample, approximately 85% were seen once. Sequenced material: peripheral blood. These receptors all come from a human donor in a cohort sampled during active COVID-19.

The gene calls are TRBV7-2 and TRBJ1-2; no firm D call. The CDR3 runs to 12 residues. V lost 5 bases and J 2 bases, leaving 6 bases between the germline ends. Per the germline V gene, CDR1 is SGHTA and CDR2 is FQGNSA. CDR3 region: CASSGRNYGYTF. DNA of the CDR3: TGTGCCAGCAGCGGTCGGAACTATGGCTACACCTTC.

The chain employs TRBV5-1 and TRBJ2-1; perhaps TRBD2 as D (5 bases). Germline V gene data show CDR1 as SGHRS and CDR2 as YFSETQ. This CDR3 is 16 amino acids long. V lost 4 bases to trimming and J lost 4 bases, with 18 bases between them. The CDR3 bases are TGCGCCAGCAGCCCCAGAGGAGCGGCGTCTTACAATGAGCAGTTCTTC. Amino acids: CASSPRGAASYNEQFF. Full variable domain (missing parts from reference TRBV5-1 and TRBJ2-1): KAGVTQTPRYLIKTRGQQVTLSCSPISGHRSVSWYQQTPGQGLQFLFEYFSETQRNKGNFPGRFSGRQFSNSRSEMNVSTLELGDSALYLCASSPRGAASYNEQFFGPGTRLTVL.

The chain carries TRBV7-8 and TRBJ1-5; D might be TRBD1 (6 bases). The CDR3 contains 15 residues. Germline V lookup: CDR1 SGHVS, CDR2 FQNEAQ. The V and J ends lost 3 bases and 7 bases respectively, with 16 bases between them. In DNA form, the CDR3 reads TGTGCCAGCAGCTTTTCAGGGGAGCGAGGCCAGCCCCAGCATTTT. Protein product: CASSFSGERGQPQHF. The full variable domain, with the rest looked up from reference TRBV7-8 and TRBJ1-5, is GAGVSQSPRYKVAKRGQDVALRCDPISGHVSLFWYQQALGQGPEFLTYFQNEAQLDKSGLPSDRFFAERPEGSVSTLKIQRTQQEDSAVYLCASSFSGERGQPQHFGDGTRLSIL.

The chain has TRBV30 and TRBJ2-7; the D gene is possibly TRBD2 (7 bases). The V end lost 4 bases, the J end lost 5 bases, and 18 bases lay between the germline ends. The CDR3 extends over 14 amino acids. CDR1 and CDR2 from the germline V gene are GTSNPN and SVGIG (reference sequence). The CDR3 nucleotides read TGTGCCTGGAATCGGCGGGGGCCAGGGCACGAGCAGTACTTC. Protein product: CAWNRRGPGHEQYF.

The CDR3 region has the DNA TGCGCCAGCAGCTTAGCCCCGATGGACAGGGGAAACGAGCAGTACTTC. This sequence encodes CASSLAPMDRGNEQYF. V and J are TRBV5-1 and TRBJ2-7, with 9 bases that match TRBD1. CDR3 length: 16 amino acids. Per the germline V gene, CDR1 is SGHRS and CDR2 is YFSETQ. V shed 2 bases, J shed 5 bases, and the junction held 11 bases outside the gene matches.

This chain uses TRBV4-1 with TRBJ2-7; possibly TRBD1 for D (8 bases). The CDR3 length is 15 residues. Germline values: CDR1 MGHRA, CDR2 YSYEKL. The V end lost 2 bases, the J end lost 4 bases, and 15 bases lay between the germline ends. The CDR3 DNA reads as TGCGCCAGCAGCCAAAGCGGGACAGGCATATACGAGCAGTACTTC. Protein sequence: CASSQSGTGIYEQYF.

The V gene is TRBV19, the J gene TRBJ1-1; D is uncertain. Germline V gene data show CDR1 as LNHDA and CDR2 as SQIVND (reference sequence). The CDR3 length is 16 residues. V was shortened by 4 bases and J by 1 base, with 16 bases between the two germline ends. The CDR3 loop is CASSTDLGSWNTEAFF. Written as DNA, the CDR3 is TGTGCCAGTAGTACTGATCTAGGTTCTTGGAACACTGAAGCTTTCTTT.

This rearrangement joins TRBV19 to TRBJ2-5, with D perhaps TRBD2 (7 bases). The CDR3 is 14 residues long. V dropped 5 bases and J dropped 2 bases, with 12 bases sitting between them. Germline values: CDR1 LNHDA, CDR2 SQIVND (reference sequence). The CDR3 is CASSEGGGQETQYF. The CDR3 region has the DNA TGTGCCAGTAGTGAGGGGGGAGGGCAAGAGACCCAGTACTTC.

The chain links TRBV19 to TRBJ1-2; 9 bases align to TRBD1. Trimming at V came to 10 bases and at J to 4 bases, leaving 7 bases not matched to a gene. The length of the CDR3 is 13 residues. From germline, CDR1 is LNHDA and CDR2 SQIVND (reference sequence). The CDR3 DNA reads TGTGCCACAGACAGGGGGAAAACCTATGGCTACACCTTC. Translating gives CATDRGKTYGYTF.

The CDR3 region is CASSVRGSYTDTQYF. In DNA form, the CDR3 reads TGTGCCAGCAGTGTCAGGGGGTCTTACACAGATACGCAGTATTTT. The chain carries TRBV27 and TRBJ2-3, with 7 bases fitting TRBD1. Germline V CDR1 and CDR2: MNHEY, SMNVEV (reference sequence). The ends lost 5 bases at V and 2 bases at J; junction bases unmatched: 7. CDR3 size: 15 residues.

The chain is built from TRBV6-2 or TRBV6-3 and TRBJ2-1; TRBD2 matches 9 bases. The CDR3 sequence is 18 residues long. J was trimmed by 0 bases and V by 0 bases; bases with no gene match: 6. The germline gives CDR1 MNHEY, CDR2 SVGEGT. The CDR3 here is CASSYSMAGGSSYNEQFF. As DNA, the CDR3 is TGTGCCAGCAGTTACTCGATGGCGGGGGGGAGCTCCTACAATGAGCAGTTCTTC.

The rearrangement uses TRBV5-1 and TRBJ1-2, with D perhaps matching TRBD1 (6 bases). CDR1 and CDR2 from the germline V gene are SGHRS and YFSETQ. Trimming shortened V by 4 bases and J by 4 bases, and 17 bases separated the two germline ends. The CDR3 has 15 residues. This CDR3 reads CASSVTPGTSYGYTF. The CDR3 coding sequence is TGCGCCAGCAGCGTAACACCAGGGACAAGCTATGGCTACACCTTC.

This clone was detected once. The genes are TRBV18 and TRBJ2-7; 8 positions match TRBD1. The germline gives CDR1 KGHSH, CDR2 LQKENI. After removal of 3 bases from V and 2 bases from J, the junction contained 6 bases not matched to a gene. The CDR3 totals 15 residues. The CDR3 nucleotides are TGTGCCAGCTCACCCGACAGGGGCCTAACCTACGAGCAGTACTTC. It translates to CASSPDRGLTYEQYF.

This chain links TRBV5-6 with TRBJ2-7, with a weak D call TRBD1 (5 bases). Germline V CDR1 and CDR2: SGHDT, YYEEEE. This CDR3 has 14 amino acids. Trimming cost V 0 bases and J 3 bases, with 10 bases left between them. CDR3 amino acids: CASSLGRTLYEQYF. As DNA, the CDR3 is TGTGCCAGCAGCTTGGGCAGGACACTCTACGAGCAGTACTTC.

The V gene is TRBV7-2, the J gene TRBJ1-2, with a weak D call TRBD1 (6 bases). The V gene lost 11 bases and the J gene lost 0 bases, with 13 bases spanning the gap. This CDR3 has 13 amino acids. Germline-derived CDR1 and CDR2 are SGHTA and FQGNSA. The CDR3 region has the DNA TGTGCCGCAAGACAGGCATCTAACTATGGCTACACCTTC. Residues: CAARQASNYGYTF.

J is TRBJ1-4 and V is TRBV28, with a possible D match to TRBD1 (5 bases). The V end was cut by 6 bases, the J end by 6 bases, with 8 bases between. The length of the CDR3 is 12 residues. Looked up from germline, CDR1 is MDHEN and CDR2 is SYDVKM. CDR3 residues: CASSRGDEKLFF. In DNA, the CDR3 is TGTGCCAGCAGCCGGGGGGATGAAAAACTGTTTTTT.

This clone was seen a single time. The chain is built from TRBV6-1 and TRBJ2-4; D is possibly TRBD1 (6 bases). CDR3 size: 14 residues. CDR1 and CDR2 (germline): MNHNS, SASEGT. Trimming pared 0 bases from V and 10 bases from J, leaving 13 bases between. CDR3 DNA sequence: TGTGCCAGCAGTGAAGCCTTGACAGGCCCAATTCAGTACTTC. It translates to CASSEALTGPIQYF.

This chain uses TRBV29-1 with TRBJ2-7; TRBD2 agrees at 14 bases. Germline values: CDR1 SQVTM, CDR2 ANQGSEA. The junction had 1 base not matched to a gene; V was cut back by 4 bases and J by 2 bases. The CDR3 runs to 14 residues. CDR3 in DNA: TGCAGCGTTGGACTAGCGGGGGGGCCCTACGAGCAGTACTTC. Translation gives CSVGLAGGPYEQYF.

V and J are TRBV7-9 and TRBJ2-1; 10 bases are a match to TRBD2. V trimming: 4 bases; J trimming: 8 bases; junction bases outside the gene matches: 17. This CDR3 has 18 residues. From germline, CDR1 is SEHNR and CDR2 FQNEAQ (reference sequence). The CDR3 DNA follows: TGTGCCAGCAGCTCGACGGGGGAGCGGGGGGGACCTATCCATGAGCAGTTCTTC. Translation: CASSSTGERGGPIHEQFF.

The gene calls are TRBV10-2 and TRBJ1-2; D is unresolved. The ends were cut back, 3 bases at V and 5 bases at J, with 7 bases in the middle. From germline, CDR1 is WSHSY and CDR2 SAAADI. The CDR3 contains 12 residues. The CDR3 nucleotides are TGCGCCAGCAGTGACCCGGGATATGGCTACACCTTC. Translation: CASSDPGYGYTF.

J is TRBJ1-5 and V is TRBV19; no clear D gene. Germline assignment: CDR1 LNHDA and CDR2 SQIVND (reference sequence). The CDR3 has 15 amino acids. The V end was cut by 7 bases, the J end by 2 bases, with 15 bases between. CDR3: CASKLRGGRNQPQHF. As DNA, the CDR3 is TGTGCCAGTAAATTGCGGGGTGGCCGCAATCAGCCCCAGCATTTT.

The rearrangement links TRBV4-2 to TRBJ1-4; D is perhaps TRBD1 (5 bases). Per germline, CDR1 LGHNA and CDR2 YNFKEQ. The germline V and J ends were trimmed by 0 bases and 8 bases, with 19 bases remaining between them. The CDR3 consists of 17 residues. The CDR3 sequence is CASSQDRVVRAGEKLFF. CDR3 sequence (DNA): TGTGCCAGCAGCCAAGATCGAGTCGTCAGGGCCGGCGAAAAACTGTTTTTT.

The sample holds a few counts of this clone. V gene TRBV5-4 combines with J gene TRBJ1-1; 7 bases fit TRBD1. With V trimmed by 0 bases and J by 4 bases, 3 bases remained unmatched. CDR1 is SGHNT, CDR2 YYREEE, per germline (reference sequence). This CDR3 has 14 amino acids. Here the CDR3 DNA reads TGTGCCAGCAGCTTGGGACAGGGAGTCACTGAAGCTTTCTTT. The encoded protein is CASSLGQGVTEAFF.

The chain employs TRBV7-2 and TRBJ2-1; TRBD2 is a possible D gene (6 bases). Germline V CDR1 and CDR2: SGHTA, FQGNSA. CDR3 length: 15 amino acids. V lost 2 bases and J lost 4, with 12 bases in between. This CDR3 reads CASSLWLGLYNEQFF. For the CDR3, the DNA is TGTGCCAGCAGCTTATGGTTGGGACTGTACAATGAGCAGTTCTTC.

This chain uses TRBV7-3 with TRBJ2-1; D uncertain. Trimming pared 2 bases from V and 0 bases from J, leaving 8 bases between. This CDR3 contains 15 residues. CDR1 and CDR2 from the germline V gene are SGHTA and FQGTGA. CDR3 loop: CASSLGVSSYNEQFF. CDR3 DNA: TGTGCCAGCAGCTTAGGTGTGAGCTCCTACAATGAGCAGTTCTTC.